The rows below give T cell receptor beta chains drawn from one sample of a study of beta chain features in type 1 diabetes. Repertoires were generated with immunoSEQ multiplex PCR, while TCRdb's copy carries only in-frame clones and drops some. The sample includes about 340,000 clones, approximately 9.7% seen only once; the top ten take about 1%. Sequencing input: central memory CD4+ T cells from blood. The receptors stem from a man in his thirties or forties with type 1 diabetes. Each CDR3 is given with its conserved first and last residue. A D gene is named only where the DNA matches it firmly. Expanded clones are given a class, and other clones once, few, many or no size at all.

>NA|TRBV5-5|NA|TRBJ2-6
CASSLGSPGANVLTF
TGTGCCAGCAGCTTAGGGAGCCCTGGGGCCAACGTCCTGACTTTC
>many|TRBV29-1|NA|TRBJ2-1
CSVAKRADEQFF
TGCAGCGTTGCTAAACGAGCCGATGAGCAGTTCTTC
>NA|TRBV7-9|NA|TRBJ2-3
CASSYVQGSGYTDTQYF
TGTGCCAGCAGCTATGTACAGGGAAGCGGTTACACAGATACGCAGTATTTT
>NA|TRBV13|TRBD1|TRBJ1-1
CASSLADREDIEAFF
TGTGCCAGCAGCCTCGCCGACAGGGAAGACATTGAAGCTTTCTTT
>NA|TRBV7-2|NA|TRBJ2-5
CASTGGPQETQYF
TGTGCCAGCACCGGGGGCCCTCAAGAGACCCAGTACTTC
>few|TRBV30|NA|TRBJ2-5
CAWSLLQGGETQYF
TGTGCCTGGTCCCTCCTACAGGGAGGGGAGACCCAGTACTTC
>NA|TRBV10-3|TRBD1|TRBJ1-5
CASRQGGNSNQPQHF
TGTGCCAGTCGACAGGGTGGGAATAGCAATCAGCCCCAGCATTTT
>few|TRBV6-5|NA|TRBJ1-3
CASSSQAPGNTIYF
TGTGCCAGCAGTTCACAGGCTCCGGGAAACACCATATATTTT
>few|TRBV28|NA|TRBJ1-2
CASSLLRGYTF
TGTGCCAGCAGTTTGTTACGTGGCTACACCTTC
>NA|TRBV7-9|TRBD1|TRBJ1-4
CASGGQGAEKLFF
TGTGCCAGCGGCGGACAGGGGGCGGAAAAACTGTTTTTT
>NA|TRBV5-6|TRBD1|TRBJ1-5
CASSSTGGNQPQHF
TGTGCCAGCAGCTCCACAGGGGGCAATCAGCCCCAGCATTTT
>NA|TRBV7-6|NA|TRBJ1-3
CASSYTPKSSGNTIYF
TGTGCCAGCAGTTATACACCGAAGAGCTCTGGAAACACCATATATTTT
>NA|TRBV11-2|NA|TRBJ2-7
CASSLAGSYEQYF
TGTGCCAGCAGCTTAGCCGGATCCTACGAGCAGTACTTC
>few|TRBV2|NA|TRBJ1-1
CASSRTGRGAFF
TGTGCCAGCAGTAGAACGGGCAGGGGTGCTTTCTTT
>many|TRBV4-3|NA|TRBJ1-4
CASSQEGQGNEKLFF
TGCGCCAGCAGCCAAGAGGGTCAGGGTAATGAAAAACTGTTTTTT
>NA|TRBV28|NA|TRBJ2-7
CASSLAGYEQYF
TGTGCCAGCAGTTTGGCCGGCTACGAGCAGTACTTC
>few|TRBV6-7|NA|TRBJ2-2
CASKVTGELFF
TGTGCCAGCAAAGTCACCGGGGAGCTGTTTTTT
>NA|TRBV4-3|TRBD1|TRBJ2-7
CASSQEQGAAYYEQYF
TGCGCCAGCAGCCAAGAACAGGGGGCCGCCTACTACGAGCAGTACTTC
>few|TRBV7-2|NA|TRBJ1-2
CASSLPGRYGYTF
TGTGCCAGCAGCTTACCCGGTCGCTATGGCTACACCTTC
>few|TRBV6-5|NA|TRBJ2-2
CASFTGVRGGELFF
TGTGCCAGCTTCACCGGGGTCCGAGGGGGGGAGCTGTTTTTT
>NA|TRBV10-1|TRBD2|TRBJ2-1
CASSEFGTNLYEQFF
TGCGCCAGCAGTGAGTTCGGGACTAATCTCTATGAGCAGTTCTTC
>many|TRBV5-1|NA|TRBJ1-5
CASSLGAGQPQHF
TGCGCCAGCAGCTTGGGGGCCGGTCAGCCCCAGCATTTT
>few|TRBV27|TRBD1|TRBJ2-6
CASSPTGTSGANVLTF
TGTGCCAGCAGCCCGACAGGGACCTCTGGGGCCAACGTCCTGACTTTC
>NA|TRBV10-3|NA|TRBJ1-5
CAIRKGSNQPQHF
TGTGCCATCAGGAAGGGGAGCAATCAGCCCCAGCATTTT
>NA|TRBV2|TRBD1|TRBJ1-1
CASSVEYRGNTEAFF
TGTGCCAGCAGTGTGGAGTACAGGGGGAACACTGAAGCTTTCTTT
>NA|TRBV7-2|TRBD2|TRBJ2-1
CASSFEAGVSNEQFF
TGTGCCAGCAGCTTCGAGGCGGGGGTCTCAAATGAGCAGTTCTTC
>NA|TRBV25-1|TRBD1|TRBJ2-1
CASSVRTGSYNEQFF
TGTGCCAGCAGTGTTAGGACAGGTTCCTACAATGAGCAGTTCTTC
>few|TRBV10-3|NA|TRBJ2-1
CAISEGGASRMANEQFF
TGTGCCATCAGTGAGGGAGGGGCTAGCAGAATGGCCAATGAGCAGTTCTTC
>NA|TRBV11-2|TRBD1|TRBJ2-7
CASSSNTGVSYEQYF
TGTGCCAGCAGCTCAAATACAGGGGTCTCCTACGAGCAGTACTTC
>NA|TRBV15|NA|TRBJ1-5
CATSPGGDQPQHF
TGTGCCACCTCTCCGGGGGGAGATCAGCCCCAGCATTTT
>NA|TRBV29-1|TRBD1|TRBJ1-1
CSVGASGTGSKAFF
TGCAGCGTGGGGGCGTCCGGGACAGGGTCGAAAGCTTTCTTT
>many|TRBV7-2|NA|TRBJ2-7
CASSLRGADYEQYF
TGTGCCAGCAGCTTACGGGGGGCTGACTACGAGCAGTACTTC
>NA|TRBV7-8|NA|TRBJ1-2
CASSWGRSIDGYTF
TGTGCCAGCAGCTGGGGACGTAGTATCGATGGCTACACCTTC
>few|TRBV15|NA|TRBJ1-2
CATSRVEGYGYTF
TGTGCCACCAGCAGAGTTGAAGGCTATGGCTACACCTTC
>few|TRBV7-2|TRBD1|TRBJ2-3
CASSSRQGGTDTQYF
TGTGCCAGCAGCTCCCGCCAGGGGGGCACAGATACGCAGTATTTT
>few|TRBV13|TRBD2|TRBJ2-3
CASSLFRLAGGHGHTDTQYF
TGTGCCAGCAGCTTATTCCGGCTAGCGGGGGGCCATGGTCACACAGATACGCAGTATTTT
>few|TRBV28|NA|TRBJ2-5
CASSLHNLGQETQYF
TGTGCCAGCAGTTTGCATAATTTAGGCCAAGAGACCCAGTACTTC
>many|TRBV2|NA|TRBJ1-2
CASSEDGNYGYTF
TGTGCCAGCAGTGAAGACGGGAACTATGGCTACACCTTC
>many|TRBV29-1|NA|TRBJ2-1
CSVDRTTYNEQFF
TGCAGCGTCGACAGGACGACCTACAATGAGCAGTTCTTC
>NA|TRBV25-1|NA|TRBJ1-2
CASYGPNYGYTF
TGTGCCAGCTACGGGCCAAACTATGGCTACACCTTC
>few|TRBV7-8|TRBD1|TRBJ2-4
CASSFRQGEDNIQYF
TGTGCCAGCAGCTTCCGACAGGGCGAGGACAACATTCAGTACTTC
>few|TRBV7-2|NA|TRBJ1-2
CASSPLSVGDGYTF
TGTGCCAGCAGTCCCCTATCCGTGGGGGATGGCTACACCTTC
>NA|TRBV7-9|NA|TRBJ2-3
CASSAYREAASTDTQYF
TGTGCCAGCAGCGCTTACAGGGAGGCCGCGTCCACAGATACGCAGTATTTT
>NA|TRBV15|NA|TRBJ2-3
CATSSGQTTDTQYF
TGTGCCACCAGCAGCGGACAGACCACAGATACGCAGTATTTT
>NA|TRBV5-6|TRBD2|TRBJ2-3
CASSLQLAGGITDTQYF
TGTGCCAGCAGCTTGCAGCTAGCGGGGGGAATCACAGATACGCAGTATTTT
>few|TRBV2|TRBD1|TRBJ1-6
CASRPGQGRPPLHF
TGTGCCAGCCGTCCTGGACAGGGACGTCCACCCCTCCACTTT
>NA|TRBV9|NA|TRBJ1-3
CASSVGTGGGNTIYF
TGTGCCAGCAGCGTAGGTACGGGAGGAGGAAACACCATATATTTT
>NA|TRBV25-1|TRBD1|TRBJ1-1
CASSEGGFKGQGEAFF
TGTGCCAGCAGTGAAGGCGGGTTTAAAGGACAGGGTGAAGCTTTCTTT
>few|TRBV2|NA|TRBJ2-5
CASSAAGRRETQYF
TGTGCCAGCAGCGCCGCGGGAAGAAGAGAGACCCAGTACTTC
>NA|TRBV19|NA|TRBJ2-7
CASSPMAGNSYEQYF
TGTGCCAGTAGTCCCATGGCGGGGAACTCCTACGAGCAGTACTTC
>NA|TRBV5-6|NA|TRBJ1-2
CASSLVISDGYTF
TGTGCCAGCAGCTTGGTTATCTCTGATGGCTACACCTTC
>few|TRBV9|TRBD1|TRBJ1-6
CASSVSDRDLTPLHF
TGTGCCAGCAGCGTTAGCGACAGGGACCTAACACCCCTCCACTTT
>NA|TRBV30|NA|TRBJ1-2
CACPPGSANYGYTF
TGTGCCTGTCCCCCGGGATCAGCTAACTATGGCTACACCTTC
>few|TRBV5-1|NA|TRBJ1-3
CASSLEAVDSGNTIYF
TGCGCCAGCAGCTTGGAAGCGGTCGACAGTGGAAACACCATATATTTT
>few|TRBV30|TRBD2|TRBJ2-1
CAWRALAGVGNEQFF
TGTGCCTGGAGGGCACTAGCGGGGGTTGGGAATGAGCAGTTCTTC
>few|TRBV4-3|TRBD1|TRBJ1-1
CASSHGNRGLLNTEAFF
TGCGCCAGCAGCCACGGAAACAGGGGGCTTCTGAACACTGAAGCTTTCTTT
>NA|TRBV28|TRBD1|TRBJ1-5
CASSRGTGEGQPQHF
TGTGCCAGCAGCCGTGGGACAGGGGAAGGTCAGCCCCAGCATTTT